These 30 T cell receptor beta chains were all obtained from the same sample, sequenced in a study of blood T cells in healthy people across ages. A second about 7 to 11 cycle PCR used barcoded and J-beta primers. One entry per CDR3 protein, called by TCRdb with MiXCR from the 5' RACE reads. The sample shows 870,000 or so distinct CDR3 sequences, 25% to 35% of them seen only once. Input material: blood. The receptors were gathered from a woman of 80 years or more in good health.

This clonotype was recorded many times. The genes are TRBV12-3 or TRBV12-4 and TRBJ2-7; the match to TRBD2 covers 15 bases. Germline trimming cut 3 bases from V and 1 base from J; bases unmatched to any gene: 7. The CDR3 sequence is 18 residues long. The CDR3 here is CASSFRGTSGGRSYEQYF. The CDR3 nucleotides are TGTGCCAGCAGTTTTAGAGGGACTAGCGGGGGGAGATCCTACGAGCAGTACTTC.

This clonotype was seen many times. The chain joins TRBV6-6 to TRBJ2-5; 7 nucleotides agree with TRBD1. This CDR3 has 15 residues. CDR1 is MNHNY, CDR2 SVGAGI, per germline (reference sequence). V lost 4 bases and J lost 1; bases outside the gene matches: 6. Written as DNA, the CDR3 is TGTGCCAGCAGTTCCCCGACAGGGACCCAAGAGACCCAGTACTTC. Translation gives CASSSPTGTQETQYF.

This clonotype was seen only a few times. Given a much more abundant clone one base away, this may be a read error. The chain combines TRBV20-1 with TRBJ2-1, with 7 bases identical to TRBD2. The CDR3 is 15 residues long. With 6 bases clipped from V and 9 bases from J, the junction kept 17 bases outside the gene matches. CDR1 and CDR2 from the germline V gene are DFQATT and SNEGSKA (reference sequence). CDR3 sequence: CSARREGKSRGEQFF. In nucleotides, the CDR3 is TGCAGTGCCAGAAGGGAGGGGAAGTCCCGTGGTGAGCAGTTCTTC.

This clonotype has at least ten counts. The chain is built from TRBV20-1 and TRBJ2-5; 9 nucleotides agree with TRBD2. This CDR3 comprises 16 residues. With 6 bases clipped from V and 4 bases from J, the junction kept 15 bases outside the gene matches. Germline V gives CDR1 DFQATT, CDR2 SNEGSKA (reference sequence). The CDR3 here is CSASRAGGRSTETQYF. CDR3 DNA sequence: TGCAGTGCCTCGAGGGCGGGGGGGCGGTCTACAGAGACCCAGTACTTC.

The table lists this clonotype with many counts. The rearrangement links TRBV7-2 to TRBJ2-5, with 9 bases identical to TRBD2. Germline V gene sequence: CDR1 SGHTA, CDR2 FQGNSA. The CDR3 runs to 15 residues. V gave up 3 bases and J gave up 4 bases; unmatched junction bases: 6. This CDR3 reads CASSFQRGEGETQYF. In DNA form, the CDR3 reads TGTGCCAGCAGCTTTCAGCGGGGGGAGGGAGAGACCCAGTACTTC.

The V call is TRBV7-8, the J call TRBJ2-2; D unclear. Germline assignment: CDR1 SGHVS and CDR2 FQNEAQ. This CDR3 region has 15 residues. The V end was cut by 7 bases, the J end by 1 base, with 13 bases between. Here the CDR3 DNA reads TGTGCCAGCACCGTAAAAGTGTTGAACACCGGGGAGCTGTTTTTT. Residues: CASTVKVLNTGELFF. The complete variable domain, with remaining parts taken from reference TRBV7-8 and TRBJ2-2, reads GAGVSQSPRYKVAKRGQDVALRCDPISGHVSLFWYQQALGQGPEFLTYFQNEAQLDKSGLPSDRFFAERPEGSVSTLKIQRTQQEDSAVYLCASTVKVLNTGELFFGEGSRLTVL.

In the case of this clonotype: One end of the junction fails to match germline, which may point to a read error. This chain joins TRBV13 and TRBJ1-1; no firm D call. Per the germline V gene, CDR1 is PRHDT and CDR2 is FYEKMQ (reference sequence). The CDR3 spans 19 residues. The CDR3 spells CVSSHLSFFGKRVNTEAFF. CDR3 sequence (DNA): TGTGTCAGCAGCCATTTAAGCTTTTTTGGGAAAAGGGTGAACACTGAAGCTTTCTTT.

A note on this clonotype: A much more abundant neighbour one base away suggests this may be a read error. This rearrangement joins TRBV20-1 to TRBJ2-3; D is ambiguous. Germline V gene lookup returns CDR1 DFQATT and CDR2 SNEGSKA (reference sequence). The CDR3 loop spans 15 amino acids. The V end was cut by 6 bases, the J end by 3 bases, with 19 bases between. The CDR3 coding sequence is TGCAGTGCCCCTTCTAGGACGAGGCCTACAGATACGCAGTATTTT. Amino acids: CSAPSRTRPTDTQYF.

This clonotype was seen at least ten times. V gene TRBV20-1 combines with J gene TRBJ2-1, with 9 bases matching TRBD2. CDR3 size: 16 residues. Germline CDR1 and CDR2: DFQATT and SNEGSKA (reference sequence). Losses at the gene ends were 0 bases for V and 1 base for J; bases not matched to a gene: 4. The CDR3 loop is CSARDLAGGSYNEQFF. CDR3 nucleotides: TGCAGTGCTAGAGATCTGGCGGGGGGGTCCTACAATGAGCAGTTCTTC.

This clonotype has at least ten counts. V and J are TRBV29-1 and TRBJ1-2, with D perhaps matching TRBD1 (5 bases). Trimming took off 5 bases at V and 8 bases at J, with 12 bases between the two ends. This CDR3 region has 11 residues. Germline lookup yields CDR1 SQVTM and CDR2 ANQGSEA. CDR3 residues: CSVTGGWGYTF. CDR3 sequence (DNA): TGCAGCGTTACAGGTGGATGGGGCTACACCTTC.

Many counts were recorded for this clonotype. This chain links TRBV6-6 with TRBJ2-5, with D maybe TRBD1 (6 bases). The ends were cut back, 2 bases at V and 7 bases at J, with 14 bases in the middle. The CDR3 loop spans 14 amino acids. Germline V CDR1 and CDR2: MNHNY, SVGAGI (reference sequence). CDR3 nucleotide sequence: TGTGCCAGCAGTTACGCAGGGACAATAGGGACCCAGTACTTC. Translated: CASSYAGTIGTQYF.

This clonotype was recorded at least ten times. This chain uses TRBV6-4 with TRBJ2-5; 11 nucleotides align to TRBD2. The V and J ends lost 0 bases and 7 bases, in that order; junction bases with no gene match: 10. The CDR3 totals 17 residues. Germline lookup yields CDR1 MRHNA and CDR2 SNTAGT. The CDR3 nucleotides are TGTGCCAGCAGTGACTCGGGCCTAGCGGGGGGCCGGGGGACCCAGTACTTC. Amino acid sequence: CASSDSGLAGGRGTQYF.

The sample holds one count of this clonotype. The junction departs from the called germline gene at one end, perhaps through a read error. As DNA, the CDR3 is TGTGCCCGGAGTGCTGACAGGGGAATCGGAAACACCATATATTTT. Amino acid sequence: CARSADRGIGNTIYF. The chain uses TRBV30 and TRBJ1-3; 8 bases fit TRBD1. Germline V gene data show CDR1 as GTSNPN and CDR2 as SVGIG (reference sequence). CDR3 length: 15 residues.

This clonotype has just a few counts. The chain is built from TRBV20-1 and TRBJ1-6; unclear D gene. Germline V gene data show CDR1 as DFQATT and CDR2 as SNEGSKA (reference sequence). V was clipped by 3 bases and J by 6 bases, with 9 bases between them. The CDR3 extends over 13 amino acids. The CDR3, as DNA: TGCAGTGCTAGGGGAGCCGTTAATTCACCCCTCCACTTT. The encoded protein is CSARGAVNSPLHF.

This clonotype came up many times. The chain combines TRBV7-2 with TRBJ2-7; TRBD1 aligns across 9 bases. The CDR3 is 14 amino acids. CDR1 is SGHTA, CDR2 FQGNSA, per germline. The junction had 9 bases not matched to a gene; V was cut back by 3 bases and J by 9 bases. CDR3 sequence reads: CASSLPGQGSVQYF. The DNA for the CDR3 is TGTGCCAGCAGCTTGCCGGGACAGGGCTCGGTGCAGTACTTC.

Ten or more counts support this clonotype. CDR3 region: CASSNMPYGYTF. The CDR3, as DNA: TGTGCCAGCAGTAATATGCCCTATGGCTACACCTTC. J is TRBJ1-2 and V is TRBV28, with unresolved D. The V and J ends lost 5 bases and 4 bases respectively, with 8 bases between them. This CDR3 spans 12 amino acids. Per the germline V gene, CDR1 is MDHEN and CDR2 is SYDVKM.

For this clonotype: A read error may be the cause here, since a much bigger clone is one base away. The V and J genes are TRBV4-3 and TRBJ2-7; D not certain. Trimming stripped 2 bases from V and 2 bases from J, with 10 bases between. Germline CDR1 is LGHNA and CDR2 is YSLEER. The CDR3 length is 14 residues. The CDR3 region is CASSQTVQTYEQYF. The CDR3 coding sequence is TGCGCCAGCAGCCAAACGGTTCAGACCTACGAGCAGTACTTC.

This clonotype was detected many times. The chain uses TRBV4-3 and TRBJ1-2, with a tentative D call TRBD1 (6 bases). V lost 4 bases to trimming and J lost 7 bases, with 13 bases between them. Germline V lookup: CDR1 LGHNA, CDR2 YSLEER. This CDR3 is built from 13 residues. CDR3 loop: CASSRESRGGYTF. CDR3 bases: TGCGCCAGCAGCCGAGAAAGCAGGGGTGGCTACACCTTC.

In this sample, this clonotype turned up many times. The chain links TRBV7-2 to TRBJ1-2, with D unresolved. This CDR3 comprises 15 residues. With 5 bases removed from V and 0 bases from J, the gap between germline ends came to 13 bases. Germline V gives CDR1 SGHTA, CDR2 FQGNSA. In nucleotides, the CDR3 is TGTGCCAGCAGCCCAGAAGGGAGTACTAACTATGGCTACACCTTC. Residues: CASSPEGSTNYGYTF. Full variable domain (remainder filled in from reference TRBV7-2 and TRBJ1-2): GAGVSQSPSNKVTEKGKDVELRCDPISGHTALYWYRQSLGQGLEFLIYFQGNSAPDKSGLPSDRFSAERTGGSVSTLTIQRTQQEDSAVYLCASSPEGSTNYGYTFGSGTRLTVV.

Only a few counts were recorded for this clonotype. This chain links TRBV3-1 with TRBJ2-3, with TRBD2 identical over 7 bases. The V and J ends lost 4 bases and 5 bases, in that order; junction bases with no gene match: 9. The CDR3 is 15 amino acids. The germline CDR1 and CDR2 sequences are LGHDT and YNNKEL (reference sequence). The CDR3 reads CASSPGLVYGDTQYF. The CDR3 DNA follows: TGTGCCAGCAGCCCCGGACTAGTCTACGGAGATACGCAGTATTTT.

This clonotype showed up many times. The rearrangement links TRBV20-1 to TRBJ2-7; 10 bases line up with TRBD2. Germline V gene lookup returns CDR1 DFQATT and CDR2 SNEGSKA (reference sequence). V was clipped by 4 bases and J by 0 bases; unmatched bases: 9. This CDR3 is 16 amino acids long. The CDR3 region is CSATYSGGLRSYEQYF. The DNA of the CDR3 is TGCAGTGCTACCTATAGCGGGGGGCTTCGCTCCTACGAGCAGTACTTC.

Ten or more counts support this clonotype. The gene calls are TRBV7-2 and TRBJ1-2, with 8 bases that match TRBD1. The CDR3 sequence is 12 residues long. Losses at the gene ends were 5 bases for V and 8 bases for J; bases not matched to a gene: 4. Germline values: CDR1 SGHTA, CDR2 FQGNSA. This CDR3 reads CASSTTGEGYTF. CDR3 nucleotides: TGTGCCAGCAGCACGACAGGGGAGGGCTACACCTTC.

This chain links TRBV12-3 or TRBV12-4 with TRBJ2-5; D call uncertain. V was cut by 3 bases and J by 11 bases, with 22 bases left in between. This CDR3 comprises 15 residues. In nucleotides, the CDR3 is TGTGCCAGCAGTTTGGTAGGGCCCCGCAACCCTGAGCAGTACTTC. Translating it yields CASSLVGPRNPEQYF.

This clonotype was seen more than once but under ten times. The V gene is TRBV20-1, the J gene TRBJ2-1; maybe TRBD2 (5 bases). CDR1 is DFQATT and CDR2 is SNEGSKA in the germline V gene (reference sequence). The CDR3 runs 11 residues. CDR3 region: CNAGSYNEQFF. As DNA, the CDR3 is TGCAATGCGGGCTCCTACAATGAGCAGTTCTTC.

V gene TRBV28 combines with J gene TRBJ1-5; D gene ambiguous. From germline, CDR1 is MDHEN and CDR2 SYDVKM. This CDR3 is built from 15 residues. The V end was cut by 5 bases, the J end by 2 bases, with 13 bases between. In DNA, the CDR3 is TGTGCCAGCAGTCTACACGCCTCTGGCAATCAGCCCCAGCATTTT. This encodes CASSLHASGNQPQHF.

About this clonotype itself: One end of the junction fails to match germline, which may point to a read error. The genes are TRBV7-8 and TRBJ1-2; the D gene is possibly TRBD1 (6 bases). The germline V gene has CDR1 SGHVS and CDR2 FQNEAQ. CDR3 length: 14 amino acids. CDR3 region: CASSFRDINYGHTF. The CDR3 DNA sequence: TGTGCCAGCAGCTTCCGGGACATCAACTATGGCCACACCTTC.

This clonotype occurred a few times. The CDR3 bases are TGTGCCAGCAGTGCCCCCGGGACAGTTAATTCACCCCTCCACTTT. This encodes CASSAPGTVNSPLHF. The rearrangement uses TRBV9 and TRBJ1-6; 7 nucleotides match TRBD1. V gave up 5 bases and J gave up 6 bases; unmatched junction bases: 8. The CDR3 has 15 residues. Germline CDR1 SGDLS, CDR2 YYNGEE.

The chain joins TRBV20-1 to TRBJ1-5, with a tentative D call TRBD1 (6 bases). Germline lookup yields CDR1 DFQATT and CDR2 SNEGSKA (reference sequence). V lost 4 bases and J 1 base, leaving 14 bases between the germline ends. There are 15 residues in the CDR3. The CDR3 region has the DNA TGCAGTGCTAATCGAGGGGGGATGAGCAATCAGCCCCAGCATTTT. Translated, it gives CSANRGGMSNQPQHF.

Details on this clonotype: Since a much larger clone is just one base distant, this may be a read error. V usage is TRBV6-1 and J usage is TRBJ2-5; D gene unclear. The CDR3 is 15 amino acids. In germline, CDR1 is MNHNS, CDR2 SASEGT. V was clipped by 2 bases and J by 1 base, with 11 bases between them. In DNA form, the CDR3 reads TGTGCCAGCAGTGAAACCAGCCACCCCCAAGAGACCCAGTACTTC. Protein: CASSETSHPQETQYF.

The chain links TRBV20-1 to TRBJ2-1; D possibly corresponds to TRBD2 (5 bases). The J call is in doubt because the DNA end fits TRBJ2-7 better. This CDR3 contains 14 residues. Germline CDR1 reads DFQATT; CDR2 reads SNEGSKA (reference sequence). CDR3 residues: CSATLASVNNEQYF. CDR3 bases: TGCAGTGCCACTTTAGCGTCGGTTAACAATGAGCAGTACTTC.